This T cell receptor (beta chain) originates from a study of control samples from healthy donors and cancer patients. The V gene lost 4 bases and the J gene lost 5 bases, with 15 bases spanning the gap. Looked up from germline, CDR1 is SGHRS and CDR2 is YFSETQ. The CDR3 contains 14 residues. TCRdb's copy holds only in-frame clones and misses some; the assay was immunoSEQ multiplex PCR. The data hold some 110,000 clones, with 93% observed a single time. V usage is TRBV5-1 and J usage is TRBJ2-5; the D gene is possibly TRBD2 (5 bases). This sequence was found in a young man in good health. Sequencing used blood. The CDR3 nucleotides read TGCGCCAGCAGCCCCGGTGAGCCGGGGGAGACCCAGTACTTC. This sequence encodes CASSPGEPGETQYF.